These 22 T cell receptor beta chains were sequenced from one sample in a study of blood T cell repertoires in COVID-19. TCRdb's copy holds only in-frame clones and misses some; the assay was immunoSEQ multiplex PCR. Found here are a few hundred thousand clones, 84% of them singletons; the top ten hold around 2%. Sequenced sample: peripheral blood. These receptors were collected from a man aged 40-50 years who had recovered from COVID-19.

This chain's CDR3 is CASSSGVAETQYF. The CDR3 DNA reads TGTGCCAGTAGTTCGGGGGTTGCGGAGACCCAGTACTTC. The rearrangement uses TRBV19 and TRBJ2-5; possibly TRBD2 for D (6 bases). The V end was cut by 5 bases, the J end by 5 bases, with 12 bases between. Germline V gives CDR1 LNHDA, CDR2 SQIVND (reference sequence). The CDR3 contains 13 residues.

The chain combines TRBV30 with TRBJ1-5, with D tentatively TRBD1 (6 bases). V dropped 3 bases and J dropped 2 bases, with 23 bases sitting between them. Germline V gives CDR1 GTSNPN, CDR2 SVGIG (reference sequence). The CDR3 contains 18 residues. The CDR3 loop reads CAWRSGQWKGVGNQPQHF. DNA of the CDR3: TGTGCCTGGAGATCCGGACAGTGGAAGGGTGTTGGCAATCAGCCCCAGCATTTT.

Concerning this clone: Relative to the germline gene, one junction end is altered; a read error may explain this. This chain connects TRBV27 to TRBJ1-1; D remains unclear. The CDR3 has 13 residues. Germline CDR1 MNHEY, CDR2 SMNVEV (reference sequence). CDR3: CASSLYRNTEAFF. CDR3 coding DNA: TGTGCCAGCAGCTTATATAGGAACACTGAAGCTTTCTTT.

This clone occurred a few times. The chain recombines TRBV27 with TRBJ2-7; 8 bases are shared with TRBD2. Germline-derived CDR1 and CDR2 are MNHEY and SMNVEV (reference sequence). The CDR3 extends over 16 amino acids. The junction had 13 bases not matched to a gene; V was cut back by 3 bases and J by 6 bases. The CDR3 is CASSFATGTSTSEQYF. CDR3 sequence (DNA): TGTGCCAGCAGTTTCGCTACCGGGACTAGTACTTCCGAGCAGTACTTC.

V is TRBV28 and J is TRBJ2-7; TRBD1 matches at 7 bases. Germline assignment: CDR1 MDHEN and CDR2 SYDVKM. The CDR3 length is 16 residues. V lost 2 bases and J lost 2; bases outside the gene matches: 9. The CDR3 DNA follows: TGTGCCAGCAGTTTAACAGGGGCCGCTAAAACCTACGAGCAGTACTTC. It codes for CASSLTGAAKTYEQYF.

CDR3 amino acids: CASSDGGGYGYTF. For the CDR3, the DNA is TGTGCCAGCAGTGATGGGGGGGGCTATGGCTACACCTTC. The rearrangement joins TRBV6-1 to TRBJ1-2, with D perhaps matching TRBD1 (5 bases). CDR3 length: 13 residues. Per the germline V gene, CDR1 is MNHNS and CDR2 is SASEGT. Between the trimmed V and J ends, which lost 3 bases and 4 bases, there was a span of 9 bases.

This clone was recorded once. J is TRBJ2-7 and V is TRBV15, with D unresolved. The V gene's germline CDR1 is LNHNV and CDR2 YYDKDF (reference sequence). The CDR3 length is 14 residues. The ends were cut back, 1 base at V and 4 bases at J, with 11 bases in the middle. The CDR3 sequence is CATSRAGNGYEQYF. Written as DNA, the CDR3 is TGTGCCACCAGCAGAGCGGGTAACGGTTACGAGCAGTACTTC.

J is TRBJ1-5 and V is TRBV7-2, with TRBD1 matching over 10 bases. Unmatched junction bases numbered 7, after V lost 5 bases and J lost 9 bases. Germline loops: CDR1 SGHTA, CDR2 FQGNSA. This CDR3 comprises 14 residues. This chain's CDR3 is CASSQGQGIWPQHF. CDR3 nucleotide sequence: TGTGCCAGCAGCCAGGGACAGGGGATTTGGCCCCAGCATTTT. The whole variable domain, remainder taken from reference TRBV7-2 and TRBJ1-5, is GAGVSQSPSNKVTEKGKDVELRCDPISGHTALYWYRQSLGQGLEFLIYFQGNSAPDKSGLPSDRFSAERTGGSVSTLTIQRTQQEDSAVYLCASSQGQGIWPQHFGDGTRLSIL.

The chain carries TRBV11-2 and TRBJ2-7, with 9 bases fitting TRBD2. The CDR3 consists of 14 residues. Germline V CDR1 and CDR2: SGHAT, FQNNGV. V trimming: 4 bases; J trimming: 7 bases; junction bases outside the gene matches: 8. This CDR3 reads CASSSAGLAGEQYF. DNA for the CDR3: TGTGCCAGCAGCTCTGCGGGACTAGCTGGGGAGCAGTACTTC.

The chain has TRBV20-1 and TRBJ2-7, with a weak D call TRBD2 (6 bases). Trimming took 3 bases from V and 7 from J, leaving 19 bases between them. CDR1 and CDR2 (germline): DFQATT, SNEGSKA (reference sequence). This CDR3 contains 14 residues. CDR3 amino acids: CSASTGLAFGEQYF. CDR3 sequence (DNA): TGCAGTGCTAGTACGGGACTCGCCTTCGGGGAGCAGTACTTC.

This clone was seen a single time. The chain combines TRBV18 with TRBJ1-2; a weak D match, TRBD1 (5 bases). V shed 1 base and J shed 4 bases, with 13 bases lying between them. CDR1 is KGHSH, CDR2 LQKENI, per germline. This CDR3 comprises 15 residues. Here the CDR3 DNA reads TGTGCCAGCTCACCACTCGGGGGAGATCCCTATGGCTACACCTTC. Protein: CASSPLGGDPYGYTF.

This clone has more than one count but fewer than ten. The V call is TRBV5-4, the J call TRBJ1-6; TRBD1 agrees at 8 bases. The length of the CDR3 is 15 residues. Germline values: CDR1 SGHNT, CDR2 YYREEE (reference sequence). The V segment lost 0 bases and the J segment 8 bases; nucleotides outside the gene matches: 4. CDR3 residues: CASSLGGDRYSPLHF. As DNA, the CDR3 is TGTGCCAGCAGCTTGGGGGGGGACAGGTATTCACCCCTCCACTTT.

The chain combines TRBV6-6 with TRBJ2-5, with 7 bases matching TRBD1. The germline V gene encodes CDR1 MNHNY and CDR2 SVGAGI (reference sequence). The CDR3 contains 14 residues. Trimming cost V 7 bases and J 6 bases; bases outside gene matches: 11. CDR3 DNA: TGTGCCAGCATGTCAGGGGGTTTAACGAAGACCCAGTACTTC. Translating it yields CASMSGGLTKTQYF.

The genes are TRBV12-5 and TRBJ1-1; TRBD1 might be the D (6 bases). V shed 0 bases and J shed 4 bases, with 9 bases lying between them. This CDR3 region has 14 residues. Per germline, CDR1 LGHNT and CDR2 FRNRAP. The CDR3 nucleotides read TGTGCTAGTGGTTTGGTCCTCAGGGGCACTGAAGCTTTCTTT. Protein product: CASGLVLRGTEAFF.

The rearrangement joins TRBV20-1 to TRBJ2-5, with 9 bases matching TRBD1. V lost 3 bases to trimming and J lost 5 bases; unmatched junction nucleotides: 13. The CDR3 consists of 16 residues. The germline CDR1 and CDR2 sequences are DFQATT and SNEGSKA (reference sequence). CDR3 in amino acids: CSASGLNRGRGETQYF. The DNA for the CDR3 is TGCAGTGCTAGTGGGTTGAACAGGGGGCGTGGTGAGACCCAGTACTTC.

The J gene is TRBJ2-1, the V gene TRBV9; no definite D call. The CDR3 runs to 14 residues. Germline CDR1 and CDR2: SGDLS and YYNGEE. V dropped 0 bases and J dropped 4 bases, with 8 bases sitting between them. CDR3: CASSVVPQYNEQFF. As DNA, the CDR3 is TGTGCCAGCAGCGTAGTGCCCCAGTACAATGAGCAGTTCTTC.

A word on this clone: Other DNA sequences in this sample translate to the same CDR3. This chain links TRBV27 with TRBJ2-6; D may be TRBD1 (5 bases). V was trimmed by 6 bases and J by 1 base, leaving 10 bases between them. Germline V CDR1 and CDR2: MNHEY, SMNVEV (reference sequence). The CDR3 contains 15 residues. Here the CDR3 DNA reads TGTGCCAGCAGCCCCCAGGGATCTGGGGCCAACGTCCTGACTTTC. Protein: CASSPQGSGANVLTF.

V and J are TRBV3-1 (or the pseudogene TRBV3-2) and TRBJ2-5, with D maybe TRBD2 (5 bases). Per the germline V gene, CDR1 is LGHDT and CDR2 is YNNKEL (reference sequence). CDR3 length: 14 residues. With 3 bases removed from V and 1 base from J, the gap between germline ends came to 9 bases. As DNA, the CDR3 is TGTGCCAGCAGCCAGCGGGCCGTCCAAGAGACCCAGTACTTC. Protein product: CASSQRAVQETQYF.

The rearrangement links TRBV7-9 to TRBJ1-4; D gene ambiguous. V lost 6 bases and J 6 bases, leaving 17 bases between the germline ends. This CDR3 is 15 amino acids long. CDR1 and CDR2 from the germline V gene are SEHNR and FQNEAQ (reference sequence). In DNA form, the CDR3 reads TGTGCCAGCAGTAAACGGGGTGGGGTGGATGAAAAACTGTTTTTT. Residues: CASSKRGGVDEKLFF.

The CDR3, as DNA: TGTGCCACCAGCAGGGGAGGACTAGTTGAGCAGTTCTTC. As protein: CATSRGGLVEQFF. V and J are TRBV15 and TRBJ2-1, with 7 positions matching TRBD2. The CDR3 contains 13 residues. Germline trimming cut 3 bases from V and 9 bases from J; bases unmatched to any gene: 5. CDR1 and CDR2 from the germline V gene are LNHNV and YYDKDF (reference sequence).

This chain connects TRBV27 to TRBJ2-2; D might be TRBD2 (6 bases). Deletions cut 9 bases from V and 4 bases from J, with 12 bases between. CDR3 length equals 13 residues. Germline CDR1 MNHEY, CDR2 SMNVEV (reference sequence). CDR3 nucleotide sequence: TGTGCCAGTCGGGAGTTGGGCACCGGGGAGCTGTTTTTT. Translating gives CASRELGTGELFF.

This clone is a singleton in its sample. V and J are TRBV9 and TRBJ1-1; the D is unclear. The germline gives CDR1 SGDLS, CDR2 YYNGEE. This CDR3 is built from 16 residues. The ends were cut back, 1 base at V and 0 bases at J, with 13 bases in the middle. The CDR3 coding sequence is TGTGCCAGCAGCGTAACCCCACACCTGCTGAACACTGAAGCTTTCTTT. As protein: CASSVTPHLLNTEAFF.